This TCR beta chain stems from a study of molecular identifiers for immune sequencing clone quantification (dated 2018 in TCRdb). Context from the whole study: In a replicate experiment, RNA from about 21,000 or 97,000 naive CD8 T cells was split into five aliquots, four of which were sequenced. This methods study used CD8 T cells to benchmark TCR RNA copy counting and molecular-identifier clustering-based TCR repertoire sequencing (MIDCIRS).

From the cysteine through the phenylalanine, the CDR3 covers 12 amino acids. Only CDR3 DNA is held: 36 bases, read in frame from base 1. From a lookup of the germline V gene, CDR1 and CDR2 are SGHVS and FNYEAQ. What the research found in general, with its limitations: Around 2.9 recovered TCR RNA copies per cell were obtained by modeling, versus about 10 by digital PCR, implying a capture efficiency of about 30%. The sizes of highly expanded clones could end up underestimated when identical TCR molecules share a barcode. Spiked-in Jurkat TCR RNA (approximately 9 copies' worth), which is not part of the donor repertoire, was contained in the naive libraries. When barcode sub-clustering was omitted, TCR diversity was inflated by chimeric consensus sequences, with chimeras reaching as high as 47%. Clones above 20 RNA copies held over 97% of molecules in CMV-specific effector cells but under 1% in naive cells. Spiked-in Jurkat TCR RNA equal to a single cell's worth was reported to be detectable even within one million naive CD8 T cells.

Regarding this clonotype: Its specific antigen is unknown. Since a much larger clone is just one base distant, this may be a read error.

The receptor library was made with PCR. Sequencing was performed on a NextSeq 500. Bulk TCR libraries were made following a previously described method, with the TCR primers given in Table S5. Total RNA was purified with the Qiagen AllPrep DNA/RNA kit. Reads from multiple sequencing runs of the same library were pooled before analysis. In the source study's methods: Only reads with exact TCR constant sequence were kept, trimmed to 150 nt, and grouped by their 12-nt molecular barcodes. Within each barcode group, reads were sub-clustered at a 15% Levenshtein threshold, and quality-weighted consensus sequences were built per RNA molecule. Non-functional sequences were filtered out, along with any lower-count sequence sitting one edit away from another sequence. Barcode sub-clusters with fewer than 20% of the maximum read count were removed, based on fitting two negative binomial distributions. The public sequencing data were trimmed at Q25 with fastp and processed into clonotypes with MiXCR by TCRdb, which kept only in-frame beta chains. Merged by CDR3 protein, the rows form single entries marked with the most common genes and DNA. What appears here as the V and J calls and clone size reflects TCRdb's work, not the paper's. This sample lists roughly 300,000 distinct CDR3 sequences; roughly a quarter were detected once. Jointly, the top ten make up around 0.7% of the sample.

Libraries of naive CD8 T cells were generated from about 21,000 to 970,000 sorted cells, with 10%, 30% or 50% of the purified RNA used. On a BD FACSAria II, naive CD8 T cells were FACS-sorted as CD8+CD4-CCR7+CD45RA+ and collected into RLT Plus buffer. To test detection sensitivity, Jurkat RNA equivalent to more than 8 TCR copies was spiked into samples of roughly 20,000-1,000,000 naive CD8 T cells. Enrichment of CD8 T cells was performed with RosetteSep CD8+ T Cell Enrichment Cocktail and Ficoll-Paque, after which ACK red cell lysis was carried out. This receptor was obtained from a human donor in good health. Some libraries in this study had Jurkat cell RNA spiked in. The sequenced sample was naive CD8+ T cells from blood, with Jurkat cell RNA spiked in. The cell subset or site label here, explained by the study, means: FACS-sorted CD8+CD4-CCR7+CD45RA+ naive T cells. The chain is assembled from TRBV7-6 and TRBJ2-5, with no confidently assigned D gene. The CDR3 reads CASSPSQETHYF. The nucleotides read TGTGCCAGCAGCCCCTCCCAAGAGACCCACTACTTC. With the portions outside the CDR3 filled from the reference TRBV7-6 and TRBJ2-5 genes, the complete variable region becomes GAGVSQSPRYKVTKRGQDVALRCDPISGHVSLYWYRQALGQGPEFLTYFNYEAQQDKSGLPNDRFSAERPEGSISTLTIQRTEQRDSAMYRCASSPSQETHYFGPGTRLLVL.